Presented here are 23 T cell receptor beta chains from one specimen sequenced in a study of blood T cell repertoires in COVID-19. Clones were sequenced by immunoSEQ multiplex PCR, and TCRdb holds only the in-frame ones, with some missing. The repertoire includes some 240,000 clones, around 90% of them detected once, and about 2.1% sits in the top ten. The sample was peripheral blood. The receptors originated from a woman aged 60-70 years with COVID-19, enrolled during active disease.

The rearrangement joins TRBV15 to TRBJ2-7; 8 bases map to TRBD1. V trimming: 3 bases; J trimming: 5 bases; junction bases outside the gene matches: 9. Germline CDR1 is LNHNV and CDR2 is YYDKDF (reference sequence). The CDR3 covers 15 residues. The DNA for the CDR3 is TGTGCCACCAGCAGTCCATCGGACAGGGTCCACGAGCAGTACTTC. It specifies CATSSPSDRVHEQYF.

The rearrangement uses TRBV11-2 and TRBJ2-5; D perhaps matches TRBD1 (5 bases). This CDR3 is 14 amino acids long. V was pared by 5 bases and J by 5 bases, with 15 bases between. CDR1 and CDR2 (germline): SGHAT, FQNNGV. CDR3 amino acids: CASSETPGYETQYF. Written as DNA, the CDR3 is TGTGCCAGCAGCGAAACTCCAGGGTACGAGACCCAGTACTTC.

Only a few counts were recorded for this clone. The rearrangement links TRBV15 to TRBJ2-3; the match to TRBD2 covers 8 bases. The CDR3 totals 15 residues. V lost 4 bases to trimming and J lost 4 bases; unmatched junction nucleotides: 7. Germline V gene lookup returns CDR1 LNHNV and CDR2 YYDKDF (reference sequence). CDR3 protein: CATSTFNGGADTQYF. DNA of the CDR3: TGTGCCACCAGCACGTTTAACGGGGGGGCAGATACGCAGTATTTT.

Concerning this clone: Other DNA sequences in this specimen translate into the identical CDR3. The chain links TRBV24-1 to TRBJ2-3; 11 positions match TRBD1. The CDR3 sequence is 16 residues long. CDR1 KGHDR and CDR2 SFDVKD come from the germline V gene. J was trimmed by 3 bases and V by 3 bases; bases with no gene match: 4. The CDR3 DNA sequence: TGTGCCACCAGTGATCCCGGGACAGGGGGGACAGATACGCAGTATTTT. Translating it yields CATSDPGTGGTDTQYF.

The chain combines TRBV19 with TRBJ2-1, with D perhaps matching TRBD2 (7 bases). Trimming shortened V by 2 bases and J by 6 bases, and 17 bases separated the two germline ends. This CDR3 is built from 16 residues. Germline V gives CDR1 LNHDA, CDR2 SQIVND (reference sequence). Here the CDR3 reads CASSIRGGFGGNEQFF. CDR3 DNA: TGTGCCAGTAGTATAAGGGGGGGGTTCGGAGGCAATGAGCAGTTCTTC.

The gene calls are TRBV7-3 and TRBJ1-2; D is ambiguous. Germline CDR1 SGHTA, CDR2 FQGTGA. Deletions cut 1 base from V and 4 bases from J, with 13 bases between. This CDR3 region has 15 residues. The CDR3 sequence is CASSLSVSHPYGYTF. CDR3 DNA sequence: TGTGCCAGCAGCTTAAGCGTGAGCCATCCCTATGGCTACACCTTC.

This chain uses TRBV6-6 with TRBJ1-3; D is unresolved. Trimming pared 6 bases from V and 1 base from J, leaving 10 bases between. CDR1 and CDR2 (germline): MNHNY, SVGAGI (reference sequence). This CDR3 has 14 residues. The CDR3 bases are TGTGCCAGCAGCCCTTATTTGTCTGGAAACACCATATATTTT. It specifies CASSPYLSGNTIYF.

V usage is TRBV9 and J usage is TRBJ2-5, with a weak D call TRBD2 (7 bases). This CDR3 has 17 amino acids. Germline V gives CDR1 SGDLS, CDR2 YYNGEE. V lost 0 bases, J lost 1 base, and 16 bases lay in between. The CDR3 spells CASSVDVPGGVQETQYF. Here the CDR3 DNA reads TGTGCCAGCAGCGTAGATGTGCCGGGGGGCGTCCAAGAGACCCAGTACTTC.

The chain couples TRBV6-2 or TRBV6-3 to TRBJ2-1, with 7 bases matching TRBD1. With 6 bases clipped from V and 2 bases from J, the junction kept 4 bases outside the gene matches. CDR1 is MNHEY, CDR2 SVGEGT, per germline. The CDR3 loop spans 14 amino acids. The CDR3 DNA reads as TGTGCCAGCAGCACCGGGACAGCCTACAATGAGCAGTTCTTC. It yields the protein CASSTGTAYNEQFF.

The genes are TRBV7-6 and TRBJ2-6, with TRBD1 identical over 9 bases. CDR3 length equals 18 residues. Germline values: CDR1 SGHVS, CDR2 FNYEAQ. V lost 4 bases and J lost 2; bases outside the gene matches: 9. This chain's CDR3 is CASSSPGQGLPGANVLTF. In DNA form, the CDR3 reads TGTGCCAGCAGCTCTCCGGGACAGGGTTTGCCTGGGGCCAACGTCCTGACTTTC. Together with reference TRBV7-6 and TRBJ2-6, the CDR3 gives the full variable domain: GAGVSQSPRYKVTKRGQDVALRCDPISGHVSLYWYRQALGQGPEFLTYFNYEAQQDKSGLPNDRFSAERPEGSISTLTIQRTEQRDSAMYRCASSSPGQGLPGANVLTFGAGSRLTVL.

The genes are TRBV19 and TRBJ1-1, with D maybe TRBD1 (6 bases). CDR1 LNHDA and CDR2 SQIVND come from the germline V gene (reference sequence). The V gene lost 9 bases and the J gene lost 4 bases, with 15 bases spanning the gap. The CDR3 sequence is 13 residues long. CDR3 in DNA: TGTGCCAGCTCATGGACAGCGCTCACTGAAGCTTTCTTT. Translation gives CASSWTALTEAFF.

CDR3: CASSVSSGGPGDTQYF. The CDR3 region has the DNA TGTGCCAGCAGTGTGTCCAGCGGGGGGCCTGGGGATACGCAGTATTTT. V usage is TRBV6-4 and J usage is TRBJ2-3; 9 nucleotides match TRBD2. The V gene's germline CDR1 is MRHNA and CDR2 SNTAGT. CDR3 length equals 16 residues. V lost 4 bases to trimming and J lost 6 bases; unmatched junction nucleotides: 11.

The chain uses TRBV5-4 and TRBJ2-5; 9 bases map to TRBD2. Germline CDR1 and CDR2: SGHNT and YYREEE (reference sequence). Trimming took 4 bases from V and 3 from J; bases not matched to a gene: 7. The CDR3 is 15 residues long. CDR3 amino acids: CASSPGASGEETQYF. The DNA of the CDR3 is TGTGCCAGCAGCCCCGGGGCTAGCGGGGAAGAGACCCAGTACTTC.

The chain recombines TRBV3-1 (or the pseudogene TRBV3-2) with TRBJ2-1, with D possibly TRBD2 on 6 matching bases. Germline CDR1 LGHDT, CDR2 YNNKEL (reference sequence). V lost 6 bases, J lost 9 bases, and 12 bases lay in between. This CDR3 region has 12 residues. The CDR3 DNA reads TGTGCCAGCAGACGACTAGTCGGTGAGCAGTTCTTC. This sequence encodes CASRRLVGEQFF.

This clone was counted between two and nine times. The rearrangement joins TRBV7-9 to TRBJ2-7; 12 nucleotides align to TRBD2. The germline V gene has CDR1 SEHNR and CDR2 FQNEAQ (reference sequence). The V and J ends lost 5 bases and 2 bases, in that order; junction bases with no gene match: 10. The CDR3 runs to 17 residues. This CDR3 reads CASSTTRTSGTAYEQYF. As DNA, the CDR3 is TGTGCCAGCAGCACCACCCGGACTAGCGGGACCGCCTACGAGCAGTACTTC.

The chain combines TRBV27 with TRBJ2-3, with 9 positions matching TRBD1. The CDR3 spans 15 residues. J lost 4 bases, V lost 0 bases, and 2 bases had no gene match. CDR1 MNHEY and CDR2 SMNVEV come from the germline V gene (reference sequence). The CDR3 DNA sequence: TGTGCCAGCAGTTTATCGGGACAGGGACCAGATACGCAGTATTTT. Translating it yields CASSLSGQGPDTQYF.

With respect to this clone: One end of the junction is discordant with germline, which a read error may explain. V is TRBV7-7 and J is TRBJ2-5; tentative D call: TRBD1 (5 bases). CDR3 size: 14 residues. Germline V lookup: CDR1 SSHAT, CDR2 FNYEAQ (reference sequence). This CDR3 reads CASSPGAVQETQYF. The CDR3 DNA sequence: TGTGCTAGCAGCCCTGGGGCTGTACAAGAGACCCAGTACTTC.

The chain employs TRBV15 and TRBJ1-1; TRBD1 matches at 9 bases. Germline-derived CDR1 and CDR2 are LNHNV and YYDKDF (reference sequence). This CDR3 comprises 14 residues. V lost 5 bases to trimming and J lost 6 bases; unmatched junction nucleotides: 7. The CDR3 reads CATSWDREVSEAFF. The CDR3 bases are TGTGCCACCAGCTGGGACAGGGAAGTTTCTGAAGCTTTCTTT.

V usage is TRBV2 and J usage is TRBJ1-6, with D tentatively TRBD1 (6 bases). The CDR3 sequence is 15 residues long. Germline V gene lookup returns CDR1 SNHLY and CDR2 FYNNEI. Trimming stripped 5 bases from V and 5 bases from J, with 13 bases between. CDR3: CASSQGYPDNSPLHF. For the CDR3, the DNA is TGTGCCAGCAGTCAGGGGTACCCAGATAATTCACCCCTCCACTTT.

V usage is TRBV6-5 and J usage is TRBJ2-1; the D is unclear. CDR1 and CDR2 from the germline V gene are MNHEY and SVGAGI. Trimming pared 4 bases from V and 9 bases from J, leaving 7 bases between. This CDR3 region has 11 residues. Here the CDR3 DNA reads TGTGCCAGCAGTTCGGTGGTTGAGCAGTTCTTC. Amino acids: CASSSVVEQFF.

The gene calls are TRBV4-3 and TRBJ1-5; D gene ambiguous. There are 13 residues in the CDR3. Trimming took off 1 base at V and 5 bases at J, with 6 bases between the two ends. Per the germline V gene, CDR1 is LGHNA and CDR2 is YSLEER. CDR3 in amino acids: CASSQGGDQPQHF. The CDR3 bases are TGCGCCAGCAGCCAAGGCGGCGATCAGCCCCAGCATTTT.

The J gene is TRBJ1-2, the V gene TRBV29-1; TRBD1 matches at 10 bases. V dropped 6 bases and J dropped 3; count of bases not matched to a gene: 4. The V gene's germline CDR1 is SQVTM and CDR2 ANQGSEA. This CDR3 region has 13 residues. The CDR3 region is CSVTGTGDYGYTF. The DNA for the CDR3 is TGCAGCGTAACCGGGACAGGGGACTATGGCTACACCTTC.

The chain is built from TRBV2 and TRBJ2-7; 7 bases line up with TRBD1. The CDR3 has 13 residues. Germline CDR1 SNHLY, CDR2 FYNNEI. V dropped 6 bases and J dropped 6; count of bases not matched to a gene: 8. The CDR3 nucleotides read TGTGCCAGCAGGGGCAGGGGGTCGGTCGAGCAGTACTTC. Protein product: CASRGRGSVEQYF.